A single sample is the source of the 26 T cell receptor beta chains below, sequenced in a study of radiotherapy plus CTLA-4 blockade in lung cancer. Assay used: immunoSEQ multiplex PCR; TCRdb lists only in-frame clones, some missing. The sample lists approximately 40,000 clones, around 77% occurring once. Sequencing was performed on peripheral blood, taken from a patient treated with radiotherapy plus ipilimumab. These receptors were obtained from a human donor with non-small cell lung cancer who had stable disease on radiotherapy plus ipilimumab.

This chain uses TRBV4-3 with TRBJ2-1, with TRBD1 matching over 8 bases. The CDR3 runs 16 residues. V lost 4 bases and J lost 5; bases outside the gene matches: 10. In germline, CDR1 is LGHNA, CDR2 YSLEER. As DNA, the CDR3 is TGCGCCAGCAGCCTCTCCGCCAGGGGGCCCCACAATGAGCAGTTCTTC. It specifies CASSLSARGPHNEQFF.

The DNA of the CDR3 is TGTGCCAGCAGCTTAGGTTCAGGGCGTACTGAAGCTTTCTTT. As protein: CASSLGSGRTEAFF. The V gene is TRBV13, the J gene TRBJ1-1; D perhaps matches TRBD1 (5 bases). CDR3 length equals 14 residues. The V gene's germline CDR1 is PRHDT and CDR2 FYEKMQ (reference sequence). V was trimmed by 0 bases and J by 5 bases, leaving 10 bases between them.

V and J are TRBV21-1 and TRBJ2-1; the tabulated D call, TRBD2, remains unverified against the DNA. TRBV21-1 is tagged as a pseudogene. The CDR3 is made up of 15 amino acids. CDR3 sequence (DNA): TGTGCCAGCAGCAAAGCGGGACTTACCTACAATGAGCAGTTCTTC. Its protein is CASSKAGLTYNEQFF.

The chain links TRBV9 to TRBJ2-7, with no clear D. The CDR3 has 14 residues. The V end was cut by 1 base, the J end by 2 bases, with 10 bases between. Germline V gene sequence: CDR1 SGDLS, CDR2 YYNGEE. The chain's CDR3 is CASSVSTETYEQYF. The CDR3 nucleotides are TGTGCCAGCAGCGTAAGCACCGAAACCTACGAGCAGTACTTC.

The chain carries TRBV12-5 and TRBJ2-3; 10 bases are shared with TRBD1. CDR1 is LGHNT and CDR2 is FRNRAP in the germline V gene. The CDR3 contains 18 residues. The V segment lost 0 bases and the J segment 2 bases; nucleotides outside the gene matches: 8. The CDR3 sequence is CASGLVPDGTGATDTQYF. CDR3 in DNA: TGTGCTAGTGGTTTGGTACCGGACGGGACAGGGGCCACAGATACGCAGTATTTT.

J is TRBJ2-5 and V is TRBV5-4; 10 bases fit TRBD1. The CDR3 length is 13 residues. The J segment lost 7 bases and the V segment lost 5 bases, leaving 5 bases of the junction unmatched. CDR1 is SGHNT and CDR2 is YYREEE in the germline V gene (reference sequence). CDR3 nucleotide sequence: TGTGCCAGCAGGACAGGGGGCTCTTGGACCCAGTACTTC. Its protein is CASRTGGSWTQYF.

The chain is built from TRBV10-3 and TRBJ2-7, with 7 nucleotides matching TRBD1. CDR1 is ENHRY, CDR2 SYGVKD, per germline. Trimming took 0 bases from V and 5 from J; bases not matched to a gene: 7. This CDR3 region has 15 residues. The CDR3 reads CAISESTGTLDEQYF. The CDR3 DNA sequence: TGTGCCATCAGTGAGTCGACAGGGACACTGGACGAGCAGTACTTC.

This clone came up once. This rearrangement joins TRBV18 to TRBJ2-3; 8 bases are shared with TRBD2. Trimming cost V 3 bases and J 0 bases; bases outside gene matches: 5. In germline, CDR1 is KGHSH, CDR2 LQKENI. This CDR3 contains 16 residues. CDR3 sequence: CASSPPGGVSTDTQYF. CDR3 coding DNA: TGTGCCAGCTCACCCCCGGGAGGGGTTAGCACAGATACGCAGTATTTT.

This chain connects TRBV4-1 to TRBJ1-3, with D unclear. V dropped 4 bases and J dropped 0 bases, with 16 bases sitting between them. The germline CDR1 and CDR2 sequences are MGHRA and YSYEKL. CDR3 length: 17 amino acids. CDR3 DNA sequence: TGCGCCAGCAGCCGCCCTGGCACAGACACCTCTGGAAACACCATATATTTT. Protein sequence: CASSRPGTDTSGNTIYF.

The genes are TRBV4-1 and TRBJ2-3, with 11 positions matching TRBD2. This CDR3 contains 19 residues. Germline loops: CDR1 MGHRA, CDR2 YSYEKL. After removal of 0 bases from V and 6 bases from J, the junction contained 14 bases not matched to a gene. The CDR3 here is CASSQEAVLLAGARDTQYF. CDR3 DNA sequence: TGCGCCAGCAGCCAAGAAGCGGTTTTACTAGCGGGGGCTAGGGATACGCAGTATTTT.

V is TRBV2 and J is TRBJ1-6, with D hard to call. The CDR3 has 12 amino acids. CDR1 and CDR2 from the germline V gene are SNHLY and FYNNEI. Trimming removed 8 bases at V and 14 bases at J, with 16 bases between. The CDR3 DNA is TGTGCCAGCGTGATGGGCTCAGCGGCCCTCCACTTT. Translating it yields CASVMGSAALHF.

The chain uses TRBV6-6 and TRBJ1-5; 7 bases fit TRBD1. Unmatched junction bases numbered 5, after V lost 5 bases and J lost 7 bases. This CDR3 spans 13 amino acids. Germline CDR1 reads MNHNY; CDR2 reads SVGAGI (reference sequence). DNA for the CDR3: TGTGCCAGCAGTACGACAGGGAACCAGCCCCAGCATTTT. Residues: CASSTTGNQPQHF.

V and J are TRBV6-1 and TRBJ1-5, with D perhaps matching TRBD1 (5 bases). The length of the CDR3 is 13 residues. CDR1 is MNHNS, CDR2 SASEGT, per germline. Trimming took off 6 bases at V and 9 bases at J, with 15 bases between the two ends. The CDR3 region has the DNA TGTGCCAGCAGCAAGCAGGGACTTTGGCCCCAGCATTTT. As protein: CASSKQGLWPQHF.

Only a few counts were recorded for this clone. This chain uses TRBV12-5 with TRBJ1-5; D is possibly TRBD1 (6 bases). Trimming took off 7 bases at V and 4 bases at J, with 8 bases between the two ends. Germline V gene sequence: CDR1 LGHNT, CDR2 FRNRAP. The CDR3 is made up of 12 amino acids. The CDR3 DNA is TGTGCTAGTGCAGGGGAGAATCAGCCCCAGCATTTT. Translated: CASAGENQPQHF.

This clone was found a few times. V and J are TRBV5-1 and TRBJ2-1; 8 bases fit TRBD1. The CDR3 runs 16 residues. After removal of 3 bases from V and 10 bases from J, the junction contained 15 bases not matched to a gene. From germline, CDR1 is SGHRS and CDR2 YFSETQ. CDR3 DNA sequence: TGCGCCAGCAGCTGGACTCAGGGGGCTCCCTCACGGGAGCAGTTCTTC. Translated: CASSWTQGAPSREQFF. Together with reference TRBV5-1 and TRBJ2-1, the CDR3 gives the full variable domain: KAGVTQTPRYLIKTRGQQVTLSCSPISGHRSVSWYQQTPGQGLQFLFEYFSETQRNKGNFPGRFSGRQFSNSRSEMNVSTLELGDSALYLCASSWTQGAPSREQFFGPGTRLTVL.

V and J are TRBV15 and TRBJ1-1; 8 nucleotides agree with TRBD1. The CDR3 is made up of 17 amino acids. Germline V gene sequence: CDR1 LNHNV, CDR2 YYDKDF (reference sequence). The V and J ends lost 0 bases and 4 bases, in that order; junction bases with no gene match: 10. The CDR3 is CATSRDRGGTGFTEAFF. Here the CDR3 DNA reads TGTGCCACCAGCAGAGATCGTGGCGGGACAGGCTTCACTGAAGCTTTCTTT. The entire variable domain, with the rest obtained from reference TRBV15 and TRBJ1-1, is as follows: DAMVIQNPRYQVTQFGKPVTLSCSQTLNHNVMYWYQQKSSQAPKLLFHYYDKDFNNEADTPDNFQSRRPNTSFCFLDIRSPGLGDTAMYLCATSRDRGGTGFTEAFFGQGTRLTVV.

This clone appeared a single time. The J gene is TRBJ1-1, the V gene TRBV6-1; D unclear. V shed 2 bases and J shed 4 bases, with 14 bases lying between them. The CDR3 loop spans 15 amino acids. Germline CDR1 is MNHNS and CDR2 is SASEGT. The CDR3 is CASSEKWARITEAFF. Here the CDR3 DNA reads TGTGCCAGCAGTGAAAAATGGGCTCGGATCACTGAAGCTTTCTTT.

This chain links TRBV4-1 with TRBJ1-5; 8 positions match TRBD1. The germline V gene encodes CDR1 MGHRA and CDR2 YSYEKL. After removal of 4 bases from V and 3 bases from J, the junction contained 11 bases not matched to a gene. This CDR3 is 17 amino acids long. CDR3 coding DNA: TGCGCCAGCAGCCCTACACCCGGACAGGGCCCCAATCAGCCCCAGCATTTT. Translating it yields CASSPTPGQGPNQPQHF.

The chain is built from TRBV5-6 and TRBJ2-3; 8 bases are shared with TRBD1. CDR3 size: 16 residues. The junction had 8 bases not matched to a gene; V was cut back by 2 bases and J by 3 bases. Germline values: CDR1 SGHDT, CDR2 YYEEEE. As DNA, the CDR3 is TGTGCCAGCAGCTTATTTTCAGGGGGCGCGACAGATACGCAGTATTTT. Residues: CASSLFSGGATDTQYF.

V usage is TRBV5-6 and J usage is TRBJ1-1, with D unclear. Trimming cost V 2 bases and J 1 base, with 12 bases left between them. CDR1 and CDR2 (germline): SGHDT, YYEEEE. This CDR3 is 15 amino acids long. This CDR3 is CASSFRSTQNTEAFF. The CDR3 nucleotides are TGTGCCAGCAGCTTCCGGAGTACTCAGAACACTGAAGCTTTCTTT.

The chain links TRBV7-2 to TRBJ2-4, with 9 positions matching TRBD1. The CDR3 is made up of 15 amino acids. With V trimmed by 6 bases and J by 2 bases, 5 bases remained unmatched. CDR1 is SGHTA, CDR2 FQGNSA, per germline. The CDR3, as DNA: TGTGCCAGCAGGGGGGGACAGGGAACCAAAAACATTCAGTACTTC. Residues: CASRGGQGTKNIQYF.

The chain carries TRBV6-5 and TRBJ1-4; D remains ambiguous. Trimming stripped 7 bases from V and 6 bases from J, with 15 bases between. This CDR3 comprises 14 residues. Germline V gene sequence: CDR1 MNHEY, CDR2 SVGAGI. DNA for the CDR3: TGTGCCAGCACCGAGGCGATAGAAGATGAAAAACTGTTTTTT. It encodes CASTEAIEDEKLFF.

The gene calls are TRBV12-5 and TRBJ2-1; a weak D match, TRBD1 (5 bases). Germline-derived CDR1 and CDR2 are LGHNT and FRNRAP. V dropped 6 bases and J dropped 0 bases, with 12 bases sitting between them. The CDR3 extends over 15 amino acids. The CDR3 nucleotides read TGTGCTAGTGGATACAGGACGAGCTCCTACAATGAGCAGTTCTTC. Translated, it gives CASGYRTSSYNEQFF. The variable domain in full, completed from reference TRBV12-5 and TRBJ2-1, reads DARVTQTPRHKVTEMGQEVTMRCQPILGHNTVFWYRQTMMQGLELLAYFRNRAPLDDSGMPKDRFSAEMPDATLATLKIQPSEPRDSAVYFCASGYRTSSYNEQFFGPGTRLTVL.

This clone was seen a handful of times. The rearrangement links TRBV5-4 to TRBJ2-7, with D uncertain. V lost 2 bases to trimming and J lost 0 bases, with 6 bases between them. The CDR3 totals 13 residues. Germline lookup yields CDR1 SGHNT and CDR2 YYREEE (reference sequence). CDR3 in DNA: TGTGCCAGCAGCTTAATCAGCTCCTACGAGCAGTACTTC. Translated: CASSLISSYEQYF.

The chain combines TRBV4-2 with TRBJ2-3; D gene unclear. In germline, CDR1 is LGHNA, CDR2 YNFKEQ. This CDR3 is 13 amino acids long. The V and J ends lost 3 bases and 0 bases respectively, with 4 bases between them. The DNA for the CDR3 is TGTGCCAGCAGCCAGCAGAGCACAGATACGCAGTATTTT. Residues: CASSQQSTDTQYF.

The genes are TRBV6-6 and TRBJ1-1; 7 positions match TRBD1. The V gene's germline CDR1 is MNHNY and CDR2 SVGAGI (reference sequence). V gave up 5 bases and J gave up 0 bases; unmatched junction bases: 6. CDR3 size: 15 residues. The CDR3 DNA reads TGTGCCAGCAGTAAGACAGGGCTCATGAACACTGAAGCTTTCTTT. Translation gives CASSKTGLMNTEAFF.